This T cell receptor beta chain was obtained from a study of T cells in Graves' hyperthyroidism and ophthalmopathy. Study observations and caveats: Ophthalmopathy was model-predicted a median around 6.1 months pre-onset. Separating ophthalmopathy from stable hyperthyroidism was achieved by a 13 V-J model.

What was amplified from RNA transcripts were TCR beta CDR3 regions. RT-PCR in the first round (using the HTBI primer set) targeted the TCR CDR3. TCRdb re-called the multiplex PCR reads with MiXCR, one entry per CDR3 protein. Here the sample spans about 700,000 distinct CDR3 sequences, approximately 42% being singletons. With regard to this clonotype: What it recognizes is unknown.

Uncontrolled infection, other autoimmune disease, pregnancy or lactation barred patients from enrollment. Germline V lookup: CDR1 SGHNT, CDR2 YYREEE (reference sequence). The CDR3 covers 17 residues. Trimming took off 0 bases at V and 5 bases at J, with 20 bases between the two ends. The genes are TRBV5-4 and TRBJ1-2, with a tentative D call TRBD1 (6 bases). Material: peripheral blood or thyroid tissue (not recorded which). The sequence was collected from an adult man with Graves' disease, either hyperthyroidism or ophthalmopathy (not recorded which). The CDR3 coding sequence is TGTGCCAGCAGCTTGGTGGGGGCATCAGGCTCATTTTATGGCTACACCTTC. Its protein product is CASSLVGASGSFYGYTF. Full variable domain (remainder filled in from reference TRBV5-4 and TRBJ1-2): ETGVTQSPTHLIKTRGQQVTLRCSSQSGHNTVSWYQQALGQGPQFIFQYYREEENGRGNFPPRFSGLQFPNYSSELNVNALELDDSALYLCASSLVGASGSFYGYTFGSGTRLTVV.